The present TCR beta chain was sequenced within a study of graft-versus-host responses after intestinal transplantation. In the study overall: Every one of the recipients received anti-thymocyte globulin induction and afterwards took tacrolimus and steroids for roughly three years.

Unmatched junction bases numbered 17, after V lost 5 bases and J lost 8 bases. There are 17 residues in the CDR3. Per germline, CDR1 SGHTA and CDR2 FQGNSA. Measured with immunoSEQ multiplex PCR; TCRdb has only the in-frame clones, and not every one. The sample shows 99,000 or so clones, around 88% of them seen only once. Overall study results and limits: An association linked early post-transplant HvG declines with peak circulating GvH clone levels.

About this clone: What it binds is unknown.

The chain employs TRBV7-2 and TRBJ2-1, with 8 bases matching TRBD2. Source: PBMCs, taken 255 days after intestinal transplant. The source of this sequence is a human patient who received an intestinal transplant, so some T cells may come from the graft donor. The chain's CDR3 is CASSPRHRGGRFDEQFF. The CDR3 region has the DNA TGTGCCAGCAGCCCCCGTCACCGGGGGGGCAGGTTCGATGAGCAGTTCTTC.